This T cell receptor beta chain was observed in a study of CD8+ T cells in alopecia areata. Study details: Those treated were given oral tofacitinib at 5 to 10 mg twice daily. Patients in the study were on tofacitinib for 6 to 18 months, then off it for 6 months.

Following extraction, RNA underwent reverse transcription to cDNA, which served as the sequencing template. Method: immunoSEQ multiplex PCR; TCRdb's copy keeps in-frame clones and lacks some. Of under 150,000 clones in the sample, 45% to 65% were seen once. On this clone: What it binds is not known.

Treatment indicated: oral pan-JAK inhibitor, 5-10 mg twice daily. The CDR3 is 13 residues long. CDR1 and CDR2 (germline): SGHTA, FQGNSA. Trimming stripped 5 bases from V and 1 base from J, with 8 bases between. Study-level results: Clonality in the scalp and expanded CD8+ clones ranked among the top 100 were significantly decreased by tofacitinib. Lesional scalp exceeded normal scalp in clonality, especially in alopecia totalis/universalis.

This clonotype originated in a human donor with alopecia areata. V usage is TRBV7-2 and J usage is TRBJ2-5, with no clear D. This specimen was CD4+ T cells sorted from blood, taken at week 24, from a patient treated with tofacitinib. The CDR3 nucleotides read TGTGCCAGCAGCCTCGGCTTCCAAGAGACCCAGTACTTC. Residues: CASSLGFQETQYF.